This TCR beta chain is drawn from a study of T-cell memory formation after mild COVID-19. Findings and caveats of the study: Some clones that responded turned up in pre-infection memory, which suggests that cross-reactive memory joined in. The study found balanced CD4/CD8 in clones contracting day 15 to 85 and a CD4+ lean in later expanders.

Germline assignment: CDR1 SGHRS and CDR2 YFSETQ. Unmatched junction bases numbered 6, after V lost 1 base and J lost 10 bases. This CDR3 is 15 amino acids long. TCRdb used MiXCR to reprocess the 5' RACE reads, holding one entry per CDR3 protein. The sample carries over 95,000 distinct CDR3 sequences, around a fifth recorded once. As for this clonotype: The antigen remains unidentified.

V usage is TRBV5-1 and J usage is TRBJ1-6; 9 bases line up with TRBD1. Sequencing used PBMCs or a T cell subset sorted from them (not recorded which). The sequence derives from a man younger than 35 who had mild COVID-19 (a few samples of this study predate the infection). Cell type and time point are not known. CDR3 loop: CASSLTGTGQSPLHF. For the CDR3, the DNA is TGCGCCAGCAGCTTGACCGGGACAGGGCAATCACCCCTCCACTTT.